This T cell receptor beta chain comes out of a study of blood T cell repertoires in COVID-19. The method was immunoSEQ multiplex PCR; TCRdb's version includes in-frame clones alone and lacks a portion of them. The sample consists of almost 400,000 clones, roughly 90% of them appearing once. The CDR3 covers 14 residues. In germline, CDR1 is KGHDR, CDR2 SFDVKD. Between the trimmed V and J ends, which lost 4 bases and 9 bases, there was a span of 15 bases. The receptor comes from a woman aged 25-40 years who had recovered from COVID-19. The V call is TRBV24-1, the J call TRBJ2-1; D may be TRBD1 (6 bases). Source material: PBMCs or T cells enriched from blood (not recorded which). The CDR3 protein is CATSDPNRAGEQFF. As DNA, the CDR3 is TGTGCCACCAGTGACCCGAACAGGGCAGGTGAGCAGTTCTTC.